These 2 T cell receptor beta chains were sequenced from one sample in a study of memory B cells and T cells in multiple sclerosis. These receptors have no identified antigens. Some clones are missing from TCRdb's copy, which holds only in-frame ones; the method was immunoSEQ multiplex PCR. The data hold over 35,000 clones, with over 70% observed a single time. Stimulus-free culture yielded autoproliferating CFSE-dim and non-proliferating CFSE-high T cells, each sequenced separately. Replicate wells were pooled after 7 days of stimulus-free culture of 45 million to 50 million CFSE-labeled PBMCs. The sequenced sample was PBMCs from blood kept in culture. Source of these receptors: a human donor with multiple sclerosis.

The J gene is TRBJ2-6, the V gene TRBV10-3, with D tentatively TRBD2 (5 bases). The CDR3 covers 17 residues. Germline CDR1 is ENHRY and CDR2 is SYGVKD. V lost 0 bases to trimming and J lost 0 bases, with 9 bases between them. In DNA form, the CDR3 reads TGTGCCATCAGTGAGTCGGCGGGTCACTCTGGGGCCAACGTCCTGACTTTC. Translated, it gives CAISESAGHSGANVLTF.

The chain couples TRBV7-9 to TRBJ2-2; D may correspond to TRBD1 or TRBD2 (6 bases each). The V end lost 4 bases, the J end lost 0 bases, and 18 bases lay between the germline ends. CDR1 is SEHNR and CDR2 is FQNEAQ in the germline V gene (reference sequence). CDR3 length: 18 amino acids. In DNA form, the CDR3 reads TGTGCCAGCAGCTCTTGGGGGGCCTACTCCGCGAACACCGGGGAGCTGTTTTTT. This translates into CASSSWGAYSANTGELFF.